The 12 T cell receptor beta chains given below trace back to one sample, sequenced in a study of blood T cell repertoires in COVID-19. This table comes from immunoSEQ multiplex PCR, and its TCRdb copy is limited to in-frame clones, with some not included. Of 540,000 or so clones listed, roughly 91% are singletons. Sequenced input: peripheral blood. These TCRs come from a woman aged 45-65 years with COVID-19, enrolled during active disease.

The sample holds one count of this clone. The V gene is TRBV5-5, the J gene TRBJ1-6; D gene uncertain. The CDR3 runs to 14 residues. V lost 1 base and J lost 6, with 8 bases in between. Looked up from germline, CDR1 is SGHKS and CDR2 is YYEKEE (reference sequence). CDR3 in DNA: TGTGCCAGCAGCTTGACAGTGGGTAATTCACCCCTCCACTTT. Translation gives CASSLTVGNSPLHF. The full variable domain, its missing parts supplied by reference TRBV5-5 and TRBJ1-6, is DAGVTQSPTHLIKTRGQQVTLRCSPISGHKSVSWYQQVLGQGPQFIFQYYEKEERGRGNFPDRFSARQFPNYSSELNVNALLLGDSALYLCASSLTVGNSPLHFGNGTRLTVT.

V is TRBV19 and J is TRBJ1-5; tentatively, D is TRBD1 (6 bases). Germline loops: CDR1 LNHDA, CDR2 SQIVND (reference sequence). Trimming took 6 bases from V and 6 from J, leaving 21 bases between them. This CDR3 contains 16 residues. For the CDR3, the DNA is TGTGCCAGTAGGGATCGGGGGGCTTCGGCGTTTCAGCCCCAGCATTTT. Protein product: CASRDRGASAFQPQHF. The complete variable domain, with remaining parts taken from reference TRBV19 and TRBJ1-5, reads DGGITQSPKYLFRKEGQNVTLSCEQNLNHDAMYWYRQDPGQGLRLIYYSQIVNDFQKGDIAEGYSVSREKKESFPLTVTSAQKNPTAFYLCASRDRGASAFQPQHFGDGTRLSIL.

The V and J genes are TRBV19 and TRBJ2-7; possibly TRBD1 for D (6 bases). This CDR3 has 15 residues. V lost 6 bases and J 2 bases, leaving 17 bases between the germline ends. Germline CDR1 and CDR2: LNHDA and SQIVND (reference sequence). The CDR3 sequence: CASRKTGQMAYEQYF. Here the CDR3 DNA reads TGTGCCAGTAGGAAAACAGGGCAGATGGCCTACGAGCAGTACTTC.

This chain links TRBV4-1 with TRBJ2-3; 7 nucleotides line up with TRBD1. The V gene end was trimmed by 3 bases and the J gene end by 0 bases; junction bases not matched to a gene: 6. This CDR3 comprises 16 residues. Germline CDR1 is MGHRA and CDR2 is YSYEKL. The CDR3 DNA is TGCGCCAGCAGCCAGAGGACAGGTCCTAGCACAGATACGCAGTATTTT. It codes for CASSQRTGPSTDTQYF.

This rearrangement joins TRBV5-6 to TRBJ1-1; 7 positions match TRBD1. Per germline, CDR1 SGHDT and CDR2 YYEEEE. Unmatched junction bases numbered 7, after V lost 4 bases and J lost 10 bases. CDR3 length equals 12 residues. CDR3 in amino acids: CASSRQGLAAFF. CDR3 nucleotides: TGTGCCAGCAGCCGACAGGGATTGGCAGCTTTCTTT.

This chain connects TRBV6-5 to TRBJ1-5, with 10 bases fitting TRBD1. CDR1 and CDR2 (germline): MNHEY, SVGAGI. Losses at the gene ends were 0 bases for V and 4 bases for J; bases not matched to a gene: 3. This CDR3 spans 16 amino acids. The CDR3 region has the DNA TGTGCCAGCAGTTACTCGACAGGGGGCGGGAATCAGCCCCAGCATTTT. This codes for CASSYSTGGGNQPQHF.

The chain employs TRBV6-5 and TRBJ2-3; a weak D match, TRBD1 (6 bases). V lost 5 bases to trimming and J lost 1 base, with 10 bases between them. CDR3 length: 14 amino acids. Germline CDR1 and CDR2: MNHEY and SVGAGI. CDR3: CASSQQGGTDTQYF. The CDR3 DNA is TGTGCCAGCAGTCAACAGGGTGGCACAGATACGCAGTATTTT.

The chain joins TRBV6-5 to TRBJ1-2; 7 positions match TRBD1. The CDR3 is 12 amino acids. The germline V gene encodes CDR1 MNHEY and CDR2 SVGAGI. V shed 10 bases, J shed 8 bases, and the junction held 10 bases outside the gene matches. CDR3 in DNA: TGTGCCACCAAGAAGGGGGCCCAGGGCTACACCTTC. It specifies CATKKGAQGYTF.

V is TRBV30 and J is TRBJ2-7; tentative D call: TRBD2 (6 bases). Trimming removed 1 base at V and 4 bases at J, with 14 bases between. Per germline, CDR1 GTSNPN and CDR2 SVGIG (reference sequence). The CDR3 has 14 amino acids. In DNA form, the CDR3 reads TGTGCCTGGAGTGACTCCGCAGGGAGGTACGAGCAGTACTTC. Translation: CAWSDSAGRYEQYF.

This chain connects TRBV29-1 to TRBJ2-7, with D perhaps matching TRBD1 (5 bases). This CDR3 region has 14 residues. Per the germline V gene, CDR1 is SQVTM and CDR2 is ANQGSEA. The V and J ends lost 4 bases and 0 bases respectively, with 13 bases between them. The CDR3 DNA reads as TGCAGCGTTGTCGTGCAGGGTAGCTCCTACGAGCAGTACTTC. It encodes CSVVVQGSSYEQYF.

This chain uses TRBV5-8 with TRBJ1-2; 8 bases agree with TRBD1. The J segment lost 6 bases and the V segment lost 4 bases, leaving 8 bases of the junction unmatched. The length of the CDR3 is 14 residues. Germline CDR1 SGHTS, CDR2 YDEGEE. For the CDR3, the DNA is TGTGCCAGCAGCGAGACAGGGGTGCGGGATGGCTACACCTTC. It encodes CASSETGVRDGYTF.

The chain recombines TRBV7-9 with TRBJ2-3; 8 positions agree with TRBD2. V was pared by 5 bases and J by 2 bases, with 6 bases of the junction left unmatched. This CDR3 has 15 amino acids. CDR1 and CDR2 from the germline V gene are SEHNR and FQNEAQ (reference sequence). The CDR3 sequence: CASSLSGEFTDTQYF. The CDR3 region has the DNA TGTGCCAGCAGCCTTAGCGGGGAATTCACAGATACGCAGTATTTT.